A selection of T cell receptor beta chains follows, all from one sample in a study of cytomegalovirus exposure and HLA in healthy donors. Sequencing was performed with immunoSEQ multiplex PCR; in TCRdb, only in-frame clones are kept and a portion is missing. The table lists roughly 120,000 clones, almost 75% of them singletons. Input material: PBMCs. The receptors shown here come from a man aged 40-50 years in good health and CMV-seronegative. Each CDR3 is given with its conserved first and last residue. D genes are given only for firm matches. For some rows the clone size is stated as once, few or many, or as a class when expanded; others skip it.

TRBV5-1	.	TRBD1	TRBJ1-6	TGCGCCAGCAGCTTGGGACAGGGCCCTTCACCCCTCCACTTT	CASSLGQGPSPLHF
TRBV6-5	.	.	TRBJ2-3	TGTGCCAGCAGCCCCGCTAGGGATACGCAGTATTTT	CASSPARDTQYF
TRBV25-1	few	TRBD2	TRBJ2-2	TGTGCCAGCAGTGAATCGCGTGGCGGGGGGCGTCGCACCGGGGAGCTGTTTTTT	CASSESRGGGRRTGELFF
TRBV4-1	.	TRBD2	TRBJ2-3	TGCGCCAGCAGCCAAGATGGTAGCGGGGGGCCGGTAGATACGCAGTATTTT	CASSQDGSGGPVDTQYF
TRBV5-4	once	.	TRBJ1-2	TGTGCCAGCAGCTCTCAGAATAACTATGGCTACACCTTC	CASSSQNNYGYTF
TRBV7-2	.	TRBD2	TRBJ2-1	TGTGCCAGCAGCTTAACCCGACTAGCGGGGGGAAATGAGCAGTTCTTC	CASSLTRLAGGNEQFF
TRBV27	.	.	TRBJ2-3	TGTGCCAGCAGTCCCAATCCCGGACTCATCACAGATACGCAGTATTTT	CASSPNPGLITDTQYF
TRBV2	.	.	TRBJ2-7	TGTGCCAGCAGGGTGACAGGAGTCAACGAGCAGTACTTC	CASRVTGVNEQYF
TRBV28	.	.	TRBJ2-1	TGTGCCAGCGGTAGGAGGCTTAGGAGCTCCTACAATGAGCAGTTCTTC	CASGRRLRSSYNEQFF
TRBV6-5	.	TRBD1	TRBJ1-6	TGTGCCAGCAGCCCGGGACAGGGGGCTTCACCCCTCCACTTT	CASSPGQGASPLHF
TRBV14	.	.	TRBJ1-1	TGTGCCAGCAGCCAAGCCAGGGGCGGTTGGACTGAAGCTTTCTTT	CASSQARGGWTEAFF
TRBV27	.	.	TRBJ1-1	TGTGCCAGCAGTTCCGGGACATGGCGGGACACTGAAGCTTTCTTT	CASSSGTWRDTEAFF
TRBV5-5	.	.	TRBJ1-6	TGTGCCAGCAGCTTCAGGACAGATAATTCACCCCTCCACTTT	CASSFRTDNSPLHF
TRBV5-4	.	TRBD1	TRBJ1-2	TGTGCCAGCAGCTCCTCACCGACAGGGACCTATGGCTACACCTTC	CASSSSPTGTYGYTF
TRBV19	.	.	TRBJ2-7	TGTGCCAGTAGTATTCAACAGGGCTCCTACGAGCAGTACTTC	CASSIQQGSYEQYF
TRBV27	.	TRBD1	TRBJ1-6	TGTGCCAGCAGTCGGACAGGGGATAATTCACCCCTCCACTTT	CASSRTGDNSPLHF
TRBV7-2	once	.	TRBJ2-7	TGTGCCAGCAGCTTGTTTGACAGCGACTTGGAGGAGCAGTACTTC	CASSLFDSDLEEQYF
TRBV4-3	.	TRBD2	TRBJ2-1	TGCGCCAGCAGCGCAATTCTCAGCGGGGGGGCTTACAATGAGCAGTTCTTC	CASSAILSGGAYNEQFF
TRBV4-2	.	TRBD1	TRBJ1-3	TGTGCCAGCAGCCAAGAAGGGACAGCCTCTGGAAACACCATATATTTT	CASSQEGTASGNTIYF
TRBV5-1	.	.	TRBJ2-2	TGCGCCAGCAGAGGCAGGGTGGGCACCGGGGAGCTGTTTTTT	CASRGRVGTGELFF
TRBV5-1	.	.	TRBJ2-1	TGCGCCAGCAGCCCGATGGGGGGGGGCAAGGATGAGCAGTTCTTC	CASSPMGGGKDEQFF
TRBV5-5	.	.	TRBJ1-2	TGTGCCAGCAGCTTGCTTACACTATACACCTTC	CASSLLTLYTF
TRBV7-2	.	.	TRBJ1-2	TGTGCCAGCAGCTTAGGGGTGGGGGGTGAAGGCTACACCTTC	CASSLGVGGEGYTF
TRBV4-3	few	TRBD1	TRBJ1-4	TGCGCCAGCAGCCCCCGGGACAGGGGTAATGAAAAACTGTTTTTT	CASSPRDRGNEKLFF
TRBV6-5	.	TRBD1	TRBJ2-3	TGTGCCAGCAAAGGCCAGGGGGTCCCAGATACGCAGTATTTT	CASKGQGVPDTQYF
TRBV2	medium-sized	TRBD1	TRBJ1-4	TGTGCCAGCAGTTTGGGACAGGGTAAACTGTTTTTT	CASSLGQGKLFF
TRBV6-6	.	TRBD1	TRBJ2-7	TGTGCCAGCAGTTACTCTAGGGCAGGGGGCTCTAACGAGCAGTACTTC	CASSYSRAGGSNEQYF
TRBV7-2	.	TRBD2	TRBJ2-7	TGTGCCAGCAGCTCCCGGCGGGCTAGCGGGTTAAGCTCCTACGAGCAGTACTTC	CASSSRRASGLSSYEQYF
TRBV9	.	TRBD2	TRBJ2-5	TGTGCCAGCAGCGTAATAGCGGGGGCCCTATCAGAGACCCAGTACTTC	CASSVIAGALSETQYF
TRBV13	.	.	TRBJ2-1	TGTGCCAGCAGCCGATTGGCAAATGAGCAGTTCTTC	CASSRLANEQFF
TRBV27	few	TRBD1	TRBJ1-2	TGTGCCAGCAGTTTAGTCAGGGGGCGAAATGGCTACCCCTTC	CASSLVRGRNGYPF
TRBV7-2	.	.	TRBJ2-2	TGTGCCAGCAGCTCAAGCGCCCTTAACACCGGGGAGCTGTTTTTT	CASSSSALNTGELFF
TRBV7-2	.	TRBD1	TRBJ1-1	TGTGCCAGCAGCCGGGAGGGACAGGGTGACACTGAAGCTTTCTTT	CASSREGQGDTEAFF
TRBV27	once	.	TRBJ1-1	TGTGCCAGCAGTTCCACGGTGAACACTGAAGCTTTCTTT	CASSSTVNTEAFF
TRBV11-3	.	.	TRBJ2-2	TGTGCCAGCAGCCAGGGGCCCCCTACCGGGGAGCTGTTTTTT	CASSQGPPTGELFF
TRBV15	.	.	TRBJ1-5	TGTGCCACCAGCCCGGGTAGCAATCAGCCCCAGCATTTT	CATSPGSNQPQHF
TRBV13	.	TRBD1	TRBJ2-7	TGTGCCAGCAGCTTAGTGGGACAGGGGCTCTACGAGCAGTACTTC	CASSLVGQGLYEQYF
TRBV27	.	.	TRBJ2-1	TGTGCCAGCAGTTGGGGCCCCCACAATGAGCAGTTCTTC	CASSWGPHNEQFF
TRBV27	.	.	TRBJ2-6	TGTGCCAGCAGTTTATGGGGTGGAGGCTCTGGGGCCAACGTCCTGACTTTC	CASSLWGGGSGANVLTF
TRBV6-1	.	.	TRBJ2-7	TGTGCCAGCAGTGAACGGCCGGGCGGGGCCTACGAGCAGTACTTC	CASSERPGGAYEQYF
TRBV28	.	TRBD1	TRBJ1-1	TGTGCCAGCAGCCTAGGAAGGGGGCGAGGAAACACTGAAGCTTTCTTT	CASSLGRGRGNTEAFF
TRBV27	.	.	TRBJ2-5	TGTGCCAGCAGTTTAAACAGGCGGGAGACCCAGTACTTC	CASSLNRRETQYF
TRBV2	once	TRBD1	TRBJ2-1	TGTGCCAGCAGTAAAGACAGGGGGCCGCAGTTCTTC	CASSKDRGPQFF
TRBV19	.	TRBD2	TRBJ2-5	TGTGCCAGTGGCTTCGGGGGGGGTCAAGAGACCCAGTACTTC	CASGFGGGQETQYF
TRBV5-4	.	.	TRBJ1-1	TGTGCCAGCAGCTTGGCCGCAGGGGTTCGGGAAGCTTTCTTT	CASSLAAGVREAFF
TRBV5-1	.	.	TRBJ1-1	TGCGCCAGCAGCCAACCGGGAACTGAAGCTTTCTTT	CASSQPGTEAFF
TRBV7-2	.	.	TRBJ1-6	TGTGCCAGCCGCTTAGTGGTTCTGCAGGCTATCGGTTCACCCCTCCACTTT	CASRLVVLQAIGSPLHF
TRBV2	.	.	TRBJ1-6	TGTGCCAGCACTGCAGGGGTTAATTCACCCCTCCACTTT	CASTAGVNSPLHF
TRBV7-9	.	.	TRBJ2-3	TGTGCCAGCAGGACAGAACACACAGATACGCAGTATTTT	CASRTEHTDTQYF
TRBV13	.	.	TRBJ1-1	TGTGCCAGCAGCTTAGGGGACTTAGGGAACACTGAAGCTTTCTTT	CASSLGDLGNTEAFF
TRBV7-9	.	.	TRBJ1-4	TGTTCCAGCAGCTTATCAAATGAAAAACTGTTTTTT	CSSSLSNEKLFF
TRBV5-5	once	.	TRBJ1-6	TGTGCCAGCAGGCCTGACAGGCTAAATAATTCACCCCTCCACTTT	CASRPDRLNNSPLHF